The source of this TCR beta chain is a study of vaccination and CD4 T cells after COVID-19. Study-wide background: Two doses of either BNT162b2 or mRNA-1273 vaccine went to participants.

In the case of this clonotype: The antigen remains undetermined.

The Oncomine TCR Beta short-read assay was applied to DNA of cultured CD4+ T cells. MiXCR, applied by TCRdb to the PCR reads, yields one record per CDR3 protein. This repertoire shows 20,000 or so distinct CDR3 sequences, more than 55% found once; its top ten account for over 5%. V lost 6 bases, J lost 7 bases, and 9 bases stayed unmatched. Germline lookup yields CDR1 MDHEN and CDR2 SYDVKM. The CDR3 loop spans 15 amino acids. Treatment reported: approximately 9-day PBMC culture with coronavirus spike peptide pools or control peptides (ViraFEST assay). TCR sequencing followed the expansion of antigen-specific T cells with peptide pools in ViraFEST.

The chain recombines TRBV28 with TRBJ1-6; the match to TRBD1 covers 7 bases. The sample in question was CD4+ T cells from blood, cultured in vitro, obtained before SARS-CoV-2 vaccination. This receptor was obtained from a human donor who had recovered from COVID-19. Here the CDR3 DNA reads TGTGCCAGCAGCCCCTGGACAGGCCGGAATTCACCCCTCCACTTT. This codes for CASSPWTGRNSPLHF.